The 25 T cell receptor beta chains reported below all come from one sample, sequenced in a study of cytomegalovirus exposure and HLA in healthy donors. 13 Jbeta primers and 60 Vbeta primers were used for the PCR. Clones were read by immunoSEQ multiplex PCR, and TCRdb kept only the in-frame ones, dropping some. This sample has fewer than 85,000 clones, with around three quarters found just once. The sequencing sample was made of PBMCs. The receptors were sampled from a middle-aged man in good health and CMV-seronegative.

This rearrangement joins TRBV5-1 to TRBJ1-1, with D perhaps matching TRBD1 (6 bases). Germline V CDR1 and CDR2: SGHRS, YFSETQ. This CDR3 region has 15 residues. Trimming removed 4 bases at V and 1 base at J, with 14 bases between. Here the CDR3 reads CASSPPRGRNTEAFF. CDR3 in DNA: TGCGCCAGCAGCCCACCCAGGGGACGGAACACTGAAGCTTTCTTT.

This clone was counted once. The V gene is TRBV4-1, the J gene TRBJ2-7, with D tentatively TRBD2 (6 bases). Trimming took 4 bases from V and 3 from J, leaving 13 bases between them. The CDR3 consists of 14 residues. The germline V gene encodes CDR1 MGHRA and CDR2 YSYEKL. CDR3 DNA sequence: TGCGCCAGCAGCCGGGACTCCCTTAACTACGAGCAGTACTTC. It is translated as CASSRDSLNYEQYF.

The CDR3 reads CASSAGQGAQLDGYTF. DNA for the CDR3: TGCGCCAGCAGCGCCGGACAGGGTGCCCAACTAGATGGCTACACCTTC. This chain connects TRBV5-1 to TRBJ1-2; TRBD1 aligns across 8 bases. V gave up 4 bases and J gave up 6 bases; unmatched junction bases: 14. Germline CDR1 is SGHRS and CDR2 is YFSETQ. CDR3 length: 16 amino acids. The full variable domain, with the rest looked up from reference TRBV5-1 and TRBJ1-2, is KAGVTQTPRYLIKTRGQQVTLSCSPISGHRSVSWYQQTPGQGLQFLFEYFSETQRNKGNFPGRFSGRQFSNSRSEMNVSTLELGDSALYLCASSAGQGAQLDGYTFGSGTRLTVV.

V and J are TRBV7-3 and TRBJ2-6, with 7 bases lining up with TRBD1. Trimming took 5 bases from V and 0 from J; bases not matched to a gene: 10. CDR1 is SGHTA and CDR2 is FQGTGA in the germline V gene. There are 18 residues in the CDR3. The CDR3 spells CASSTRTGLSSGANVLTF. The CDR3 nucleotides are TGTGCCAGCAGCACCCGGACAGGTTTAAGCTCTGGGGCCAACGTCCTGACTTTC.

The genes are TRBV19 and TRBJ1-4; D is unresolved. The CDR3 has 11 amino acids. V lost 6 bases and J 8 bases, leaving 7 bases between the germline ends. Per germline, CDR1 LNHDA and CDR2 SQIVND (reference sequence). The CDR3 sequence is CASSFREKLFF. CDR3 nucleotides: TGTGCCAGTAGCTTCCGGGAAAAACTGTTTTTT.

This chain joins TRBV2 and TRBJ2-2; D gene ambiguous. The germline gives CDR1 SNHLY, CDR2 FYNNEI. Trimming pared 3 bases from V and 1 base from J, leaving 15 bases between. The CDR3 contains 17 residues. DNA for the CDR3: TGTGCCAGCAGTGATGGGTCTGCTAGAAGGAACACCGGGGAGCTGTTTTTT. Its protein product is CASSDGSARRNTGELFF.

The V and J genes are TRBV7-2 and TRBJ2-2; TRBD2 matches at 10 bases. Germline CDR1 SGHTA, CDR2 FQGNSA. The ends lost 1 base at V and 6 bases at J; junction bases unmatched: 2. This CDR3 is built from 15 residues. The CDR3 loop is CASSLVAGGAGELFF. The CDR3, as DNA: TGTGCCAGCAGCTTAGTAGCGGGGGGCGCCGGGGAGCTGTTTTTT. The entire variable domain, with the rest obtained from reference TRBV7-2 and TRBJ2-2, is as follows: GAGVSQSPSNKVTEKGKDVELRCDPISGHTALYWYRQSLGQGLEFLIYFQGNSAPDKSGLPSDRFSAERTGGSVSTLTIQRTQQEDSAVYLCASSLVAGGAGELFFGEGSRLTVL.

The chain is built from TRBV14 and TRBJ2-5; 9 bases fit TRBD1. The CDR3 sequence is 17 residues long. J was trimmed by 5 bases and V by 2 bases; bases with no gene match: 12. Germline-derived CDR1 and CDR2 are SGHDN and FVKESK. This chain's CDR3 is CASSQPFTGGERETQYF. For the CDR3, the DNA is TGTGCCAGCAGCCAACCCTTTACAGGGGGCGAGCGGGAGACCCAGTACTTC.

The rearrangement joins TRBV7-2 to TRBJ1-5, with D tentatively TRBD1 (5 bases). V lost 1 base and J lost 6, with 13 bases in between. Germline CDR1 and CDR2: SGHTA and FQGNSA. The CDR3 is 15 amino acids. The CDR3, as DNA: TGTGCCAGCAGCTTAGAGGGTGCAGGGCGTCAGCCCCAGCATTTT. As protein: CASSLEGAGRQPQHF.

The rearrangement links TRBV30 to TRBJ1-1; the D is unclear. Between the trimmed V and J ends, which lost 0 bases and 1 base, there was a span of 15 bases. The length of the CDR3 is 16 residues. Germline V gives CDR1 GTSNPN, CDR2 SVGIG (reference sequence). CDR3: CAWSVPYAGTNTEAFF. Here the CDR3 DNA reads TGTGCCTGGAGTGTACCGTATGCAGGTACGAACACTGAAGCTTTCTTT.

V gene TRBV10-3 combines with J gene TRBJ1-1; 7 bases fit TRBD1. Per germline, CDR1 ENHRY and CDR2 SYGVKD. The V and J ends lost 2 bases and 2 bases, in that order; junction bases with no gene match: 2. This CDR3 has 14 residues. For the CDR3, the DNA is TGTGCCATCAGTGAGACAGGGGCTAACACTGAAGCTTTCTTT. Translating it yields CAISETGANTEAFF.

V is TRBV29-1 and J is TRBJ2-2; D possibly corresponds to TRBD1 (6 bases). Trimming took 2 bases from V and 6 from J, leaving 7 bases between them. The CDR3 spans 12 residues. Germline CDR1 and CDR2: SQVTM and ANQGSEA. CDR3: CSVERTAGELFF. The CDR3 DNA reads as TGCAGCGTTGAAAGGACAGCCGGGGAGCTGTTTTTT.

V usage is TRBV28 and J usage is TRBJ2-3; 8 nucleotides line up with TRBD2. The CDR3 runs to 16 residues. CDR1 MDHEN and CDR2 SYDVKM come from the germline V gene. V shed 5 bases and J 1 base; nucleotides not matched to a gene: 8. DNA of the CDR3: TGTGCCAGCAGTATCCAGCGGGGGTATGGCACAGATACGCAGTATTTT. Its protein product is CASSIQRGYGTDTQYF.

The V call is TRBV7-3, the J call TRBJ1-1; tentative D call: TRBD1 (5 bases). Per the germline V gene, CDR1 is SGHTA and CDR2 is FQGTGA. The CDR3 has 14 amino acids. V was cut by 5 bases and J by 4 bases, with 14 bases left in between. For the CDR3, the DNA is TGTGCCAGCAGCCCCGTAACGGGGGTCACTGAAGCTTTCTTT. It codes for CASSPVTGVTEAFF.

In the case of this clone: A junction boundary mismatches the germline segment, possibly from a read error. J is TRBJ1-4 and V is TRBV7-9; 7 nucleotides line up with TRBD1. This CDR3 has 16 amino acids. The germline V gene encodes CDR1 SEHNR and CDR2 FQNEAQ (reference sequence). CDR3 nucleotides: TGTGCCCGCAGCTTCCTTTCGACAGGGATGAATGAAAAACTGTTTTTT. Protein sequence: CARSFLSTGMNEKLFF.

The V gene is TRBV18, the J gene TRBJ1-1; TRBD1 matches 8 bases. Germline V gene data show CDR1 as KGHSH and CDR2 as LQKENI. The ends lost 4 bases at V and 5 bases at J; junction bases unmatched: 6. The CDR3 consists of 14 residues. CDR3 sequence reads: CASSLGQGGTEAFF. CDR3 DNA sequence: TGTGCCAGCTCACTCGGACAGGGAGGTACTGAAGCTTTCTTT.

The sample holds a few counts of this clone. This sequence joins TRBV4-3 and TRBJ1-4, with unresolved D. The CDR3 is 15 amino acids. Germline loops: CDR1 LGHNA, CDR2 YSLEER. Trimming removed 4 bases from V and 11 bases from J, with 20 bases in between. The CDR3 coding sequence is TGCGCCAGCAGCCCTTTTTTCCGGCCTCCACAGAAACTGTTTTTT. This codes for CASSPFFRPPQKLFF.

The chain joins TRBV10-3 to TRBJ1-2; 7 bases map to TRBD1. The CDR3 consists of 14 residues. The germline V gene encodes CDR1 ENHRY and CDR2 SYGVKD. V shed 7 bases, J shed 5 bases, and the junction held 10 bases outside the gene matches. The CDR3: CAIKGTVLEYGYTF. The CDR3 nucleotides read TGTGCCATCAAGGGGACAGTATTGGAGTATGGCTACACCTTC.

The V and J genes are TRBV5-1 and TRBJ2-7; tentative D call: TRBD1 (5 bases). Trimming stripped 2 bases from V and 1 base from J, with 10 bases between. This CDR3 contains 14 residues. The germline V gene encodes CDR1 SGHRS and CDR2 YFSETQ. The CDR3 loop reads CASSLGRTSYEQYF. Written as DNA, the CDR3 is TGCGCCAGCAGCTTAGGGCGGACATCCTACGAGCAGTACTTC.

V is TRBV4-3 and J is TRBJ2-7; D not resolved. This CDR3 is 14 amino acids long. The germline V gene has CDR1 LGHNA and CDR2 YSLEER. With 0 bases removed from V and 3 bases from J, the gap between germline ends came to 9 bases. This chain's CDR3 is CASSQDRAGYEQYF. CDR3 nucleotides: TGCGCCAGCAGCCAAGATCGCGCCGGCTACGAGCAGTACTTC.

This sequence joins TRBV4-3 and TRBJ2-2; possible D gene TRBD1, 5 bases. Trimming took off 1 base at V and 5 bases at J, with 11 bases between the two ends. This CDR3 has 15 residues. CDR1 and CDR2 from the germline V gene are LGHNA and YSLEER. Written as DNA, the CDR3 is TGCGCCAGCAGCCAAGGTTGGGGCATAACCGGGGAGCTGTTTTTT. Translating gives CASSQGWGITGELFF.

The V call is TRBV4-1, the J call TRBJ1-5; a weak D match, TRBD1 (6 bases). Germline values: CDR1 MGHRA, CDR2 YSYEKL. The CDR3 length is 16 residues. V was cut by 6 bases and J by 0 bases, with 15 bases left in between. CDR3 DNA: TGCGCCAGCAGTCTATCGGGACAAACTAGCAATCAGCCCCAGCATTTT. Translated: CASSLSGQTSNQPQHF.

This clone is a singleton in its sample. The DNA for the CDR3 is TGTGCCACAAAGTCCAGGTGGGCTTCTGGGGCCAACGTCCTGACTTTC. Amino acids: CATKSRWASGANVLTF. The genes are TRBV27 and TRBJ2-6, with unresolved D. Per the germline V gene, CDR1 is MNHEY and CDR2 is SMNVEV (reference sequence). V was trimmed by 10 bases and J by 1 base, leaving 17 bases between them. This CDR3 has 16 residues.

The V and J genes are TRBV18 and TRBJ1-2; D is unresolved. CDR3 size: 14 residues. Germline assignment: CDR1 KGHSH and CDR2 LQKENI. V gave up 4 bases and J gave up 8 bases, with 17 bases separating them. CDR3 sequence: CASSLTREDSGYTF. For the CDR3, the DNA is TGTGCCAGCTCACTTACGAGGGAAGATTCGGGCTACACCTTC.

This clone was detected once. The CDR3 here is CASSPNRGLREQYF. CDR3 bases: TGTGCCAGCAGTCCCAACAGGGGTCTTCGGGAGCAGTACTTC. The chain has TRBV27 and TRBJ2-7, with 7 positions matching TRBD1. Unmatched junction bases numbered 11, after V lost 5 bases and J lost 7 bases. The germline gives CDR1 MNHEY, CDR2 SMNVEV (reference sequence). The CDR3 has 14 residues.